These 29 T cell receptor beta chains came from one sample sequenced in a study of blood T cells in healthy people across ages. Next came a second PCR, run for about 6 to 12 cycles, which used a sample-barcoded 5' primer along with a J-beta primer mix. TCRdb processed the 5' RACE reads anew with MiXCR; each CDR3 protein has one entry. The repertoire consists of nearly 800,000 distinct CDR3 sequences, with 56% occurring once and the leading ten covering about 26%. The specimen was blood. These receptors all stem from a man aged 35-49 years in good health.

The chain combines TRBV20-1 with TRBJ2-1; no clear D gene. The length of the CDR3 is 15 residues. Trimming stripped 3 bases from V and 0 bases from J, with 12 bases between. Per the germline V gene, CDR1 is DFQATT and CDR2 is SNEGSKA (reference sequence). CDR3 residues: CSASPTESSYNEQFF. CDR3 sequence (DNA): TGCAGTGCTAGCCCCACGGAGAGCTCCTACAATGAGCAGTTCTTC.

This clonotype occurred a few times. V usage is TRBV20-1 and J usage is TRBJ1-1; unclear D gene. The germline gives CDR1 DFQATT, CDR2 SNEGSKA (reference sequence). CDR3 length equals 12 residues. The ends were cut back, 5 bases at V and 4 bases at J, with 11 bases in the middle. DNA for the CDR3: TGCAGTGCTTCGGCCGTCGGCACTGAAGCTTTCTTT. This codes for CSASAVGTEAFF.

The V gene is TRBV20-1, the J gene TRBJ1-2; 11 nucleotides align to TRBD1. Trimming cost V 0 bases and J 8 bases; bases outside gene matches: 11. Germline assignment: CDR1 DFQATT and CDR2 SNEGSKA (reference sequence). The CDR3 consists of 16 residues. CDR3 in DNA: TGCAGTGCTAGAGATCTGGGACAGGGGGAAGCTGGCGGCTACACCTTC. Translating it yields CSARDLGQGEAGGYTF.

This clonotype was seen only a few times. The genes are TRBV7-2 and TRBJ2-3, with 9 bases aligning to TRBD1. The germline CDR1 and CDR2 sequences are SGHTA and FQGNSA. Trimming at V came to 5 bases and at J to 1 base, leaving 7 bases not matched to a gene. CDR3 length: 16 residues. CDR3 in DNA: TGTGCCAGCAGCCCTCGGACAGGGGCGGGCACAGATACGCAGTATTTT. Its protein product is CASSPRTGAGTDTQYF.

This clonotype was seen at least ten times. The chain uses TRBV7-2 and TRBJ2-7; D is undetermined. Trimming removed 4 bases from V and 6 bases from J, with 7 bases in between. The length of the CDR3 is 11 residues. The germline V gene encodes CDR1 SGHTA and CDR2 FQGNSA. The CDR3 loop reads CASSSLSEQYF. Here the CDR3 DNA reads TGTGCCAGCAGCTCTCTCTCCGAGCAGTACTTC.

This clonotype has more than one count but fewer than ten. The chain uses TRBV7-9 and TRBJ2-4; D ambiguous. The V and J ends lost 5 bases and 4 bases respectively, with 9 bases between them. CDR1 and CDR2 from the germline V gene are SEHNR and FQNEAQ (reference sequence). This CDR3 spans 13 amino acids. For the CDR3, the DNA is TGTGCCAGCAGCGCCGGGCCTAAAAACATTCAGTACTTC. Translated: CASSAGPKNIQYF.

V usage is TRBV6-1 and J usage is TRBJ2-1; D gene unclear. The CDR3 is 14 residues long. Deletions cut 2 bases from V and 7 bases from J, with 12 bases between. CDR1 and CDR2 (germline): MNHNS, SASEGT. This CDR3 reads CASSEQFGSNEQFF. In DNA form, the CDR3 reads TGTGCCAGCAGTGAACAATTCGGGTCAAATGAGCAGTTCTTC.

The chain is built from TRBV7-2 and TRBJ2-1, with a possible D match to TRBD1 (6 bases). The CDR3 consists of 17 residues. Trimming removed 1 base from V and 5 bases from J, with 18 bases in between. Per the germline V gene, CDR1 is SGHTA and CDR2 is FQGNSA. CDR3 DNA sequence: TGTGCCAGCAGCTTAGAGTTGCTAAGACAGGCTAACAATGAGCAGTTCTTC. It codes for CASSLELLRQANNEQFF.

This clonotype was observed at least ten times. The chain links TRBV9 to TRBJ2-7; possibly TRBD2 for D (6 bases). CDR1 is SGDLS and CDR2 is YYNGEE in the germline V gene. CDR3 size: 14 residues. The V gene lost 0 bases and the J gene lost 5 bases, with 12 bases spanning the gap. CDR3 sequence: CASSVDGSLNEQYF. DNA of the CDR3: TGTGCCAGCAGCGTAGACGGGAGTCTGAACGAGCAGTACTTC.

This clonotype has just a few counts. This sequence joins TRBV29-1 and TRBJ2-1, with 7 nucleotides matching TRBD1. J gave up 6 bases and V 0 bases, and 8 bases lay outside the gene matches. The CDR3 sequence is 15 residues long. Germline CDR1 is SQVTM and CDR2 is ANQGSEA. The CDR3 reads CSVEDRDRAPNEQFF. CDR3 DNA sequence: TGCAGCGTTGAAGACCGCGACAGGGCGCCCAATGAGCAGTTCTTC.

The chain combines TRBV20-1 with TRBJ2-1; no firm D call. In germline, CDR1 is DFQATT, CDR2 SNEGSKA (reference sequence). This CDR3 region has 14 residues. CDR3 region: CRPIKESSYNEQFF. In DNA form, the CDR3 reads TGCAGGCCTATAAAAGAGAGCTCCTACAATGAGCAGTTCTTC.

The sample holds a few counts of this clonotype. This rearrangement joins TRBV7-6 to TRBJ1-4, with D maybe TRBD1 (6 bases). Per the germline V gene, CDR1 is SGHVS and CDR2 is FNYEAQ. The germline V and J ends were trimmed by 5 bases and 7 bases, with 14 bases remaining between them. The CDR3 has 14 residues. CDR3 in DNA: TGTGCCAGCAGCCCTGGGGGGCTTGGTGAAAAACTGTTTTTT. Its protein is CASSPGGLGEKLFF.

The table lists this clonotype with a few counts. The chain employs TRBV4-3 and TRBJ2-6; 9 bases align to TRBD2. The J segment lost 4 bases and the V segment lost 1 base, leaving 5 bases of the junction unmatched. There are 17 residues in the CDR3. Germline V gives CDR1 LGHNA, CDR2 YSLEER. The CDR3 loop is CASSQVTSGYGANVLTF. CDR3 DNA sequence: TGCGCCAGCAGCCAAGTTACTAGCGGGTACGGGGCCAACGTCCTGACTTTC.

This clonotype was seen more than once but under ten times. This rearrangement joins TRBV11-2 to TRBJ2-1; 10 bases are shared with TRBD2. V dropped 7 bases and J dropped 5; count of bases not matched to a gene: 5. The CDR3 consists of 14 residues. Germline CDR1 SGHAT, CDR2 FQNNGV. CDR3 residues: CASIASGSHNEQFF. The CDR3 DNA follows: TGTGCCAGCATAGCTAGCGGGAGTCACAATGAGCAGTTCTTC.

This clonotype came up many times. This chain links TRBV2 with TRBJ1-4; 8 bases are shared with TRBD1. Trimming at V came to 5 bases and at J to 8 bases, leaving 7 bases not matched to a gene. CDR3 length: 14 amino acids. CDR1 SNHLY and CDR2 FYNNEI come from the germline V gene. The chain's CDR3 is CASSRTGWNEKLFF. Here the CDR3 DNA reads TGTGCCAGCAGTCGGACAGGGTGGAACGAAAAACTGTTTTTT.

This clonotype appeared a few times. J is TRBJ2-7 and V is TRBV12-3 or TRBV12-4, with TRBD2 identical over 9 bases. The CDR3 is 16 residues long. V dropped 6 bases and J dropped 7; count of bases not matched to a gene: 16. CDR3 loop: CASRAPLSGSNNEQYF. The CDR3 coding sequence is TGTGCCAGCAGGGCCCCCCTTAGCGGGAGTAACAATGAGCAGTACTTC.

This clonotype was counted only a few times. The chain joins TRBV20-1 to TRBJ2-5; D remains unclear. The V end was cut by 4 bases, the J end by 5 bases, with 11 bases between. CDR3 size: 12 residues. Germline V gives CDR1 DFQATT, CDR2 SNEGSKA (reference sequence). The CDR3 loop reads CSAIAVGETQYF. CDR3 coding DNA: TGCAGTGCTATCGCGGTTGGCGAGACCCAGTACTTC.

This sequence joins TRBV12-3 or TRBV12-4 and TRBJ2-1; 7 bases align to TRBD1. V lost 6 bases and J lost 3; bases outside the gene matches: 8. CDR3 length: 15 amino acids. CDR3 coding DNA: TGTGCCAGCAGCTATACAGGGGAGAACTACAATGAGCAGTTCTTC. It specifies CASSYTGENYNEQFF.

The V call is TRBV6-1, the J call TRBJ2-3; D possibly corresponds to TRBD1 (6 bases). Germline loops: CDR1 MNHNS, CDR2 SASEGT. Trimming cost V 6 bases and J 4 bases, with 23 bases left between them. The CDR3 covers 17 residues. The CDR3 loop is CASSPRGTRKGSDTQYF. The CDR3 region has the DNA TGTGCCAGCAGCCCGAGGGGGACCCGCAAAGGATCAGATACGCAGTATTTT.

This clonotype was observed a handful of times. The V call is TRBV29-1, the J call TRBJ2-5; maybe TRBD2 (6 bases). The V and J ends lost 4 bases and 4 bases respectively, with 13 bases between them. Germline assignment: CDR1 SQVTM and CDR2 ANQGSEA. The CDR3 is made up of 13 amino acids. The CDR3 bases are TGCAGCGTTGCAAAGGGAGGAGGAGAGACCCAGTACTTC. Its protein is CSVAKGGGETQYF.

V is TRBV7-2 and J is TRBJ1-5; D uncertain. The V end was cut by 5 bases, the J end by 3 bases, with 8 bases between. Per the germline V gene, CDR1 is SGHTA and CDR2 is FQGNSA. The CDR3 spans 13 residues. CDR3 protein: CASSTEPNQPQHF. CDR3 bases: TGTGCCAGCAGCACCGAGCCCAATCAGCCCCAGCATTTT.

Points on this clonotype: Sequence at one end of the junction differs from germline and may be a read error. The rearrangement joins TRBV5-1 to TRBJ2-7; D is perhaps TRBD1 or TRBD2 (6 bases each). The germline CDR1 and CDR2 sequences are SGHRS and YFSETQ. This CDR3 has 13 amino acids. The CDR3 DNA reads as TGCGCCAGTCGGGGGCTGAGCTCCTACGAGCAGCACTTC. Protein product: CASRGLSSYEQHF. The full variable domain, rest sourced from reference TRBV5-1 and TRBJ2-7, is KAGVTQTPRYLIKTRGQQVTLSCSPISGHRSVSWYQQTPGQGLQFLFEYFSETQRNKGNFPGRFSGRQFSNSRSEMNVSTLELGDSALYLCASRGLSSYEQHFGPGTRLTVT.

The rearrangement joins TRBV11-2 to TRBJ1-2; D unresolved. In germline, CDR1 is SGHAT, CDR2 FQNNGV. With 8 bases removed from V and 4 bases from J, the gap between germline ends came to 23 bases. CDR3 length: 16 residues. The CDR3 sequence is CASPERPRATSYGYTF. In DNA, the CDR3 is TGTGCCAGCCCTGAGCGGCCACGGGCAACTAGCTATGGCTACACCTTC. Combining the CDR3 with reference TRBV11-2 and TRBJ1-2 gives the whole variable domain EAGVAQSPRYKIIEKRQSVAFWCNPISGHATLYWYQQILGQGPKLLIQFQNNGVVDDSQLPKDRFSAERLKGVDSTLKIQPAKLEDSAVYLCASPERPRATSYGYTFGSGTRLTVV.

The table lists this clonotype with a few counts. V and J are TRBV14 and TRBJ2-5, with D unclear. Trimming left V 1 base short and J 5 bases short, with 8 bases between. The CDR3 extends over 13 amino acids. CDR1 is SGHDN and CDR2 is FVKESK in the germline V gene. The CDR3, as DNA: TGTGCCAGCAGCCAAGCAATGTTGGAGACCCAGTACTTC. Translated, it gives CASSQAMLETQYF.

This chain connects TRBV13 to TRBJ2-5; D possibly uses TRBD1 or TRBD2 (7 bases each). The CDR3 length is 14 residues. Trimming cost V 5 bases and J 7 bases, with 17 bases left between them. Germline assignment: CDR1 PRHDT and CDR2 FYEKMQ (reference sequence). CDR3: CASSPGGADVTQYF. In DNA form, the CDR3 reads TGTGCCAGCAGCCCAGGGGGGGCGGATGTGACCCAGTACTTC.

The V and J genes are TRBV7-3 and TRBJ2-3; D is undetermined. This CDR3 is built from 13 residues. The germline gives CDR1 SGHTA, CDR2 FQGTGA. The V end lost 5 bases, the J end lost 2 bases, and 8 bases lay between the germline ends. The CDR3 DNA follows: TGTGCCAGCAGCGAAGAAACCACAGATACGCAGTATTTT. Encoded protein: CASSEETTDTQYF. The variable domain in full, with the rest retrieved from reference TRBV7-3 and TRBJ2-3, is GAGVSQTPSNKVTEKGKYVELRCDPISGHTALYWYRQSLGQGPEFLIYFQGTGAADDSGLPNDRFFAVRPEGSVSTLKIQRTERGDSAVYLCASSEETTDTQYFGPGTRLTVL.

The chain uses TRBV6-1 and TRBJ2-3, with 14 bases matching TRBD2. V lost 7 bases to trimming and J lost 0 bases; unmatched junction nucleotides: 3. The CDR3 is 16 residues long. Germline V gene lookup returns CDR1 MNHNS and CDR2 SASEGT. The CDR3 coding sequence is TGTGCCAGCACGAGACTAGCGGGAGGGAGCACAGATACGCAGTATTTT. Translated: CASTRLAGGSTDTQYF.

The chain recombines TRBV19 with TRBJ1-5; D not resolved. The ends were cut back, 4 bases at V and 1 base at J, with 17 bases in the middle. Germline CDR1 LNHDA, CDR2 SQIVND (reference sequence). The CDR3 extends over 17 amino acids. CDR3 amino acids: CASSRRSGVVSNQPQHF. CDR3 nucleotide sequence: TGTGCCAGTAGTAGGCGGTCCGGGGTGGTAAGCAATCAGCCCCAGCATTTT.

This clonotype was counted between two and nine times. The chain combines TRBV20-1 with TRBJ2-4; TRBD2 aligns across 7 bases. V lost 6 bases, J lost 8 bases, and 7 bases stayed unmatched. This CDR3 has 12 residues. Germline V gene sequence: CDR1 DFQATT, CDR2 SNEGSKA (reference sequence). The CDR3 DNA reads TGCAGTGCGCCCGGACTAGGATACATTCAGTACTTC. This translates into CSAPGLGYIQYF.